Described below is a single T cell receptor (beta chain) sequence and its context. Clones were read by immunoSEQ multiplex PCR, and TCRdb kept only the in-frame ones, dropping some. The sample has tens of thousands of clones, approximately 85% seen once; the top ten hold 35% to 45%. This entry comes from a study of blood T cell repertoires in COVID-19. Trimming took off 0 bases at V and 0 bases at J, with 15 bases between the two ends. The CDR3 has 18 residues. Germline V CDR1 and CDR2: LGHDT, YNNKEL (reference sequence). The sequence was obtained from a man between 60 and 75 years old with active or convalescent COVID-19. The sample consisted of peripheral blood. The chain has TRBV3-1 (or the pseudogene TRBV3-2) and TRBJ2-1; D is perhaps TRBD2 (6 bases). The CDR3 region has the DNA TGTGCCAGCAGCCAAGATTCAAGTAGCGGCAGCTCCTACAATGAGCAGTTCTTC. Translating gives CASSQDSSSGSSYNEQFF.